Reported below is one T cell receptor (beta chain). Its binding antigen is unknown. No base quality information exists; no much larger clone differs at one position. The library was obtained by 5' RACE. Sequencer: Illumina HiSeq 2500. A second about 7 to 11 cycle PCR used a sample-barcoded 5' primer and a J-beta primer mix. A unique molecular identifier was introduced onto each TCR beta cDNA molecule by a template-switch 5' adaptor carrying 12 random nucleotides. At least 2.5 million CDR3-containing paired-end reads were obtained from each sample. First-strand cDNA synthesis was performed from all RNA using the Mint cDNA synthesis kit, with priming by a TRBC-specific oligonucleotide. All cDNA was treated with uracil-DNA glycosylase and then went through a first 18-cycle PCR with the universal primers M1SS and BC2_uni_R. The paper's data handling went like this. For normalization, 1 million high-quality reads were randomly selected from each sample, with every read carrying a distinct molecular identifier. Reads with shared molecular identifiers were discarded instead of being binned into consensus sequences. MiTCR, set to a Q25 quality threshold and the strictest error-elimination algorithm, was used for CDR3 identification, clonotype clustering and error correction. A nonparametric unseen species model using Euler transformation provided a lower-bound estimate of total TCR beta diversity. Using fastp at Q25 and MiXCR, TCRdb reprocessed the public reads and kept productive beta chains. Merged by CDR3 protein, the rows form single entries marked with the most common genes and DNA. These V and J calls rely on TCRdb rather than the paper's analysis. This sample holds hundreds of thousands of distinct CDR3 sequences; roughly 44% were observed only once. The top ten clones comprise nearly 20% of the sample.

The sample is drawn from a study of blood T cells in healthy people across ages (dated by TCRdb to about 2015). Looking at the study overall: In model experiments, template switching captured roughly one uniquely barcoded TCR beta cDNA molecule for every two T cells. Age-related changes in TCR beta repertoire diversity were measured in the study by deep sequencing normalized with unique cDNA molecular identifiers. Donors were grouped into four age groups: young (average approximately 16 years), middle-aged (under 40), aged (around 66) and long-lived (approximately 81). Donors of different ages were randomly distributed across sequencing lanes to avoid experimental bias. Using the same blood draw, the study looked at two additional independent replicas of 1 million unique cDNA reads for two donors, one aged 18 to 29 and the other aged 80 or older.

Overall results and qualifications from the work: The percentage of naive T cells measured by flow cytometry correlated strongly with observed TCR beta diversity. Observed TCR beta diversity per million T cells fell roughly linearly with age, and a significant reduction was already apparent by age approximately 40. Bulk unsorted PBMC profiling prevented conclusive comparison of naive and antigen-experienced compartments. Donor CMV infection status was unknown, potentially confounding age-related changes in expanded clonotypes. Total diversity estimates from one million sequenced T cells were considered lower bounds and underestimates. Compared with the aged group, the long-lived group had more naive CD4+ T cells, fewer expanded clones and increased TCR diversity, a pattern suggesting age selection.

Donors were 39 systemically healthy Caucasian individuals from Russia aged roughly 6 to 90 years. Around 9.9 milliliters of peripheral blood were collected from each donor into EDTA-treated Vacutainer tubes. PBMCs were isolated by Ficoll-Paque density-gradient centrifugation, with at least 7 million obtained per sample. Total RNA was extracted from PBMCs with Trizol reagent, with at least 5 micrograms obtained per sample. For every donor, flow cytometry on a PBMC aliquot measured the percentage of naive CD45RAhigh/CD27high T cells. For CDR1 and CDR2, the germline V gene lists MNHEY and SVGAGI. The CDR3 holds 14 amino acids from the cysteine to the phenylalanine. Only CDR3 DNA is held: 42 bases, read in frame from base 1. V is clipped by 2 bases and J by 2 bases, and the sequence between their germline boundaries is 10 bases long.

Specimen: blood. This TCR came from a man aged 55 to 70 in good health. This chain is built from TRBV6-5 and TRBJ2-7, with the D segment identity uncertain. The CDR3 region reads CASSYGWRPYEQYF. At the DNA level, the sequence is TGTGCCAGCAGTTACGGCTGGCGCCCCTACGAGCAGTACTTC.